This TCR beta chain was captured in a study of blood T cell repertoires in COVID-19. About the study: Researchers got acute and convalescent COVID-19 samples from the United States, Italy and Spain. Sources were T cells, B-cell-depleted T cells, or PBMCs; the material itself was cDNA or gDNA.

This CDR3 region has 15 residues. V was pared by 5 bases and J by 3 bases, with 9 bases of the junction left unmatched. CDR1 is KGHSH, CDR2 LQKENI, per germline. Original handling: Amplification with reference gene primers provided the estimates of nucleated cell counts. Profiled with immunoSEQ multiplex PCR; TCRdb holds only in-frame clones, not every one. The D gene and trimming were derived from the DNA, and the V and J assignments and clone size from that table. The data hold about 73,000 clones, with about 79% observed a single time. Sequencing input: peripheral blood. The chain couples TRBV18 to TRBJ2-7, with 8 nucleotides matching TRBD1. This TCR was sampled from an older woman with acute or convalescent COVID-19. CDR3 residues: CASSSRGLNIYEQYF. The DNA for the CDR3 is TGTGCCAGCTCAAGCAGGGGGCTTAATATCTACGAGCAGTACTTC. Variable domain in full (rest from reference TRBV18 and TRBJ2-7): NAGVMQNPRHLVRRRGQEARLRCSPMKGHSHVYWYRQLPEEGLKFMVYLQKENIIDESGMPKERFSAEFPKEGPSILRIQQVVRGDSAAYFCASSSRGLNIYEQYFGPGTRLTVT.